This TCR beta chain comes out of a study of blood T cell repertoires in COVID-19. The wider study: The origin of the acute and convalescent COVID-19 samples was the United States, Italy and Spain.

Clones were sequenced by immunoSEQ multiplex PCR, and TCRdb holds only the in-frame ones, with some missing. The sample gives more than 80,000 clones, 71% of which show up once; roughly 0.86% is in the top ten. This clone was seen repeatedly, ten times or more. The CDR3 is 15 amino acids. V lost 5 bases to trimming and J lost 3 bases; unmatched junction nucleotides: 6. CDR1 and CDR2 from the germline V gene are SEHNR and FQNEAQ (reference sequence). Sequencing was performed on peripheral blood. The rearrangement joins TRBV7-9 to TRBJ2-2, with 7 positions matching TRBD1. The TCR originated in a human donor with acute or convalescent COVID-19. The donor label of this sample is uncertain. CDR3 region: CASSKVQGYTGELFF. For the CDR3, the DNA is TGTGCCAGCAGCAAAGTACAGGGGTACACCGGGGAGCTGTTTTTT.